The 12 T cell receptor beta chains below come from one sample, sequenced in a study of Tregs in tolerant kidney transplant recipients. Mixed chimerism was transient after nonmyeloablative marrow transplants from related graft donors. The assay was immunoSEQ multiplex PCR, and TCRdb's table has in-frame clones only and misses some. Counted here are tens of thousands of clones, roughly 91% occurring once; the ten biggest clones make up around 1.4%. Specimen: CD4+ T cells from blood (PBMCs), collected 24 months after the transplant. These receptors were collected from a human patient who received a combined kidney and bone marrow transplant. Some T cells may trace back to the graft donor.

The chain combines TRBV7-9 with TRBJ2-1; TRBD2 matches at 12 bases. Per germline, CDR1 SEHNR and CDR2 FQNEAQ (reference sequence). V lost 1 base and J lost 7; bases outside the gene matches: 11. This CDR3 spans 18 amino acids. CDR3 in amino acids: CASSLGVPSGRAWNEQFF. CDR3 nucleotides: TGTGCCAGCAGCTTAGGGGTGCCTAGCGGGAGGGCCTGGAATGAGCAGTTCTTC. Full variable domain (outside the CDR3, taken from reference TRBV7-9 and TRBJ2-1): DTGVSQNPRHKITKRGQNVTFRCDPISEHNRLYWYRQTLGQGPEFLTYFQNEAQLEKSRLLSDRFSAERPKGSFSTLEIQRTEQGDSAMYLCASSLGVPSGRAWNEQFFGPGTRLTVL.

The chain carries TRBV5-5 and TRBJ2-3; TRBD2 is a possible D gene (6 bases). The length of the CDR3 is 15 residues. V lost 2 bases to trimming and J lost 5 bases, with 15 bases between them. In germline, CDR1 is SGHKS, CDR2 YYEKEE (reference sequence). The CDR3 reads CASSFDQGLGDTQYF. DNA of the CDR3: TGTGCCAGCAGCTTTGACCAGGGACTTGGAGATACGCAGTATTTT.

The V and J genes are TRBV4-1 and TRBJ2-5; D not resolved. Germline V lookup: CDR1 MGHRA, CDR2 YSYEKL. The CDR3 is 12 residues long. The V end was cut by 5 bases, the J end by 7 bases, with 11 bases between. CDR3 loop: CASSVISGTQYF. CDR3 coding DNA: TGCGCCAGCAGCGTAATTTCGGGGACCCAGTACTTC.

V and J are TRBV6-6 and TRBJ2-7, with D unresolved. Germline V lookup: CDR1 MNHNY, CDR2 SVGAGI (reference sequence). There are 15 residues in the CDR3. The V and J ends lost 8 bases and 2 bases respectively, with 19 bases between them. The DNA for the CDR3 is TGTGCCAGCCGAGCACGCTCCCGCGCGACCTACGAGCAGTACTTC. Encoded protein: CASRARSRATYEQYF.

The gene calls are TRBV9 and TRBJ2-3, with unresolved D. Looked up from germline, CDR1 is SGDLS and CDR2 is YYNGEE. V was pared by 5 bases and J by 0 bases, with 10 bases between. CDR3 length: 14 residues. The CDR3 DNA reads as TGTGCCAGCAGTGATACCGGGAGCACAGATACGCAGTATTTT. It codes for CASSDTGSTDTQYF.

J is TRBJ2-3 and V is TRBV30; TRBD1 might be the D (6 bases). Trimming stripped 3 bases from V and 7 bases from J, with 14 bases between. Germline assignment: CDR1 GTSNPN and CDR2 SVGIG (reference sequence). The CDR3 has 13 residues. CDR3 sequence reads: CAWSSTGGNTQYF. The CDR3 nucleotides read TGTGCCTGGAGCTCGACAGGAGGTAATACGCAGTATTTT. Drawing the rest from reference TRBV30 and TRBJ2-3, the complete variable domain is SQTIHQWPATLVQPVGSPLSLECTVEGTSNPNLYWYRQAAGRGLQLLFYSVGIGQISSEVPQNLSASRPQDRQFILSSKKLLLSDSGFYLCAWSSTGGNTQYFGPGTRLTVL.

The chain links TRBV7-7 to TRBJ2-3, with D tentatively TRBD2 (5 bases). Germline CDR1 and CDR2: SSHAT and FNYEAQ (reference sequence). V was clipped by 1 base and J by 5 bases, with 13 bases between them. The CDR3 totals 15 residues. The CDR3 region is CASSLVAGAVDTQYF. CDR3 bases: TGTGCCAGCAGCTTAGTGGCAGGAGCGGTAGATACGCAGTATTTT.

This clone appeared once. The CDR3 DNA sequence: TGCGCCAGCAGCCATTCACTAGCGGGAGGCTACGAGCAGTACTTC. Translated: CASSHSLAGGYEQYF. The genes are TRBV4-3 and TRBJ2-7, with 12 bases fitting TRBD2. The V gene's germline CDR1 is LGHNA and CDR2 YSLEER. The CDR3 spans 15 residues. V was pared by 3 bases and J by 3 bases, with 3 bases of the junction left unmatched.

This sequence joins TRBV27 and TRBJ2-7; a weak D match, TRBD1 (6 bases). The germline CDR1 and CDR2 sequences are MNHEY and SMNVEV (reference sequence). The CDR3 runs 15 residues. Trimming stripped 4 bases from V and 3 bases from J, with 16 bases between. CDR3 DNA sequence: TGTGCCAGCAGTTCCCACAGGGTGGGAATCTACGAGCAGTACTTC. It specifies CASSSHRVGIYEQYF.

The chain employs TRBV7-3 and TRBJ2-1; 8 bases align to TRBD2. From germline, CDR1 is SGHTA and CDR2 FQGTGA. This CDR3 has 13 residues. Trimming took 4 bases from V and 7 from J; bases not matched to a gene: 3. The CDR3 region is CASSSTSENEQFF. CDR3 coding DNA: TGTGCCAGCAGCTCGACTAGCGAGAATGAGCAGTTCTTC.

The genes are TRBV7-2 and TRBJ2-7; 7 nucleotides line up with TRBD1. V trimming: 3 bases; J trimming: 1 base; junction bases outside the gene matches: 3. The CDR3 runs to 14 residues. Germline V gene data show CDR1 as SGHTA and CDR2 as FQGNSA. The CDR3 spells CASSFRQGSYEQYF. DNA of the CDR3: TGTGCCAGCAGCTTTAGACAGGGATCCTACGAGCAGTACTTC.

The V gene is TRBV7-2, the J gene TRBJ1-6; 7 bases line up with TRBD1. Trimming removed 1 base from V and 8 bases from J; junction bases left unmatched: 2. Per the germline V gene, CDR1 is SGHTA and CDR2 is FQGNSA. This CDR3 comprises 14 residues. The CDR3 is CASSLVRGDSPLHF. The CDR3 region has the DNA TGTGCCAGCAGCTTAGTCAGGGGGGATTCACCCCTCCACTTT.